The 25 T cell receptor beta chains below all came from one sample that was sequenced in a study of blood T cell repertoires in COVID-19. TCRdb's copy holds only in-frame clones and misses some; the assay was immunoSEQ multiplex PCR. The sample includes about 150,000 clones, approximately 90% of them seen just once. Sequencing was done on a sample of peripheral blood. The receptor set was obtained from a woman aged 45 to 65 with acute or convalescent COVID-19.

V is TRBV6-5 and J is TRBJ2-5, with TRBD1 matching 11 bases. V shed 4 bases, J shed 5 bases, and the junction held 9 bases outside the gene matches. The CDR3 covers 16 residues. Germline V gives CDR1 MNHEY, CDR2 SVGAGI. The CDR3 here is CASSSLGQGGTETQYF. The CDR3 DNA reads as TGTGCCAGCAGTTCCTTGGGACAGGGGGGAACGGAGACCCAGTACTTC.

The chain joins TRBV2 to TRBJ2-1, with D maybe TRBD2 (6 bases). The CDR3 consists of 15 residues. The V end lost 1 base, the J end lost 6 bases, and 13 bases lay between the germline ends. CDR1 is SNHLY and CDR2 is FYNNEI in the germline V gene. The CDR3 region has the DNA TGTGCCAGCAGTGAAGAGTCAGCGGGCTTCAATGAGCAGTTCTTC. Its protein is CASSEESAGFNEQFF.

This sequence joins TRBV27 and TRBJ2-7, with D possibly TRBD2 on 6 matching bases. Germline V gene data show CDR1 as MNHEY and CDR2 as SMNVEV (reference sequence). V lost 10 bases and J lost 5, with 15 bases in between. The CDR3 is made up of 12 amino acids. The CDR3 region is CANGAEGNEQYF. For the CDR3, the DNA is TGTGCCAACGGAGCGGAGGGAAACGAGCAGTACTTC.

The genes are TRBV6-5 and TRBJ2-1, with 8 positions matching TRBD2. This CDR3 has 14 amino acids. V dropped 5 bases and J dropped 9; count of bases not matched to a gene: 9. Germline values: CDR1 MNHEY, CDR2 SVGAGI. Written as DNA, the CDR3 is TGTGCCAGCAGTAGGGTAGCGGGAAATGCTGAGCAGTTCTTC. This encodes CASSRVAGNAEQFF.

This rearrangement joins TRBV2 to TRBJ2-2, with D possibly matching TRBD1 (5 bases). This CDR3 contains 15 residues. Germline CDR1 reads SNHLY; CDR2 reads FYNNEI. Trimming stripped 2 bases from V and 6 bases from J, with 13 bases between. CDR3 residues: CASSELGVGAGELFF. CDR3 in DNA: TGTGCCAGCAGTGAACTAGGGGTCGGCGCCGGGGAGCTGTTTTTT.

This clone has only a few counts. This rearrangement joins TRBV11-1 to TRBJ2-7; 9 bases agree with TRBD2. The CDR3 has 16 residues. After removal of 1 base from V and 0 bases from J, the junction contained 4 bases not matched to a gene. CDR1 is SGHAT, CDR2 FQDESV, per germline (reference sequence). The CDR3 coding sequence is TGTGCCAGCAGCTTAGGTCCTAGCGGGGACTCCTACGAGCAGTACTTC. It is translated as CASSLGPSGDSYEQYF.

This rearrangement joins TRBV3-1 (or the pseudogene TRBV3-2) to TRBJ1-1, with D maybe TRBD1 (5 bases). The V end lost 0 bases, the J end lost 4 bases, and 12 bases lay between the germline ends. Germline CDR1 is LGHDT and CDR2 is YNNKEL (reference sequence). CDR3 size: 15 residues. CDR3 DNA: TGTGCCAGCAGCCAAGATGTCAGGGTGGTCACTGAAGCTTTCTTT. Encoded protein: CASSQDVRVVTEAFF.

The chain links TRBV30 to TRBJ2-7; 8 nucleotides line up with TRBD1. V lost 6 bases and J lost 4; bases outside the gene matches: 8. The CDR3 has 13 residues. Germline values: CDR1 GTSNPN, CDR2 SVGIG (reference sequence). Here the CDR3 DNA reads TGTGCCTGTTTGACAGGGGAGCATTACGAGCAGTACTTC. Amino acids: CACLTGEHYEQYF.

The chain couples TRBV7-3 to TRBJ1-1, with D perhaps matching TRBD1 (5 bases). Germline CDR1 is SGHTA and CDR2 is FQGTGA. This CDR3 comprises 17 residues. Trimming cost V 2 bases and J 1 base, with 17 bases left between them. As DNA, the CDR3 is TGTGCCAGCAGCTTAGACAGAGGGGCGGGGAGGAACACTGAAGCTTTCTTT. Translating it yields CASSLDRGAGRNTEAFF. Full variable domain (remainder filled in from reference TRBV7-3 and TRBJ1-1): GAGVSQTPSNKVTEKGKYVELRCDPISGHTALYWYRQSLGQGPEFLIYFQGTGAADDSGLPNDRFFAVRPEGSVSTLKIQRTERGDSAVYLCASSLDRGAGRNTEAFFGQGTRLTVV.

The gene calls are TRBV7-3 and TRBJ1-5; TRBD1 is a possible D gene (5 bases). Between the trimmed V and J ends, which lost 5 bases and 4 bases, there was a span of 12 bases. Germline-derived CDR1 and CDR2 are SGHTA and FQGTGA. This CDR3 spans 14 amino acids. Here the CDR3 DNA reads TGTGCCAGCAGCCCTGGGGGGGGGAATCAGCCCCAGCATTTT. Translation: CASSPGGGNQPQHF.

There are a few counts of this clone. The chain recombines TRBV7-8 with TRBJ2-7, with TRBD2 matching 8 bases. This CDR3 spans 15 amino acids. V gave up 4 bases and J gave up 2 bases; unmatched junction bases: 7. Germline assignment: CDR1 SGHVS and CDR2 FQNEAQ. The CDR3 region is CASSSKAGGTYEQYF. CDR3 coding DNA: TGTGCCAGCAGCTCTAAGGCGGGGGGAACCTACGAGCAGTACTTC.

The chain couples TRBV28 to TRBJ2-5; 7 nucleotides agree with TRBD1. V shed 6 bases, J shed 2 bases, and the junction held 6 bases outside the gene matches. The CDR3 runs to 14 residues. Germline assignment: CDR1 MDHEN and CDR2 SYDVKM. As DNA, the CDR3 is TGTGCCAGCAGCCGCTCGACAGGGCAAGAGACCCAGTACTTC. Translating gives CASSRSTGQETQYF.

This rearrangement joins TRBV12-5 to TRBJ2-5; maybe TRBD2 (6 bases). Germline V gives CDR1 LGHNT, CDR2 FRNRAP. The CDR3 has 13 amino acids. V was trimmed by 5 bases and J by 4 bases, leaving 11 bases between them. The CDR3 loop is CASGPRGGETQYF. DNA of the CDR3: TGTGCTAGTGGTCCAAGGGGAGGAGAGACCCAGTACTTC.

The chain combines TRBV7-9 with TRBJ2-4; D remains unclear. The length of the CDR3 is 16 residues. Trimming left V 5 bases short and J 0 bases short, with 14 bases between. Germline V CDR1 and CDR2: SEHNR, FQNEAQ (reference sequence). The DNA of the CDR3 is TGTGCCAGCAGCCGGCTCTCCGACTTAGCCAAAAACATTCAGTACTTC. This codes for CASSRLSDLAKNIQYF.

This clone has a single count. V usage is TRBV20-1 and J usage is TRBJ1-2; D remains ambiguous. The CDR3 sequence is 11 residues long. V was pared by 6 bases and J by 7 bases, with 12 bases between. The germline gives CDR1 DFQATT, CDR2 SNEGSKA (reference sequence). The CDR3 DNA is TGCAGTGCCCAATACGGTGGTGGCTACACCTTC. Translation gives CSAQYGGGYTF.

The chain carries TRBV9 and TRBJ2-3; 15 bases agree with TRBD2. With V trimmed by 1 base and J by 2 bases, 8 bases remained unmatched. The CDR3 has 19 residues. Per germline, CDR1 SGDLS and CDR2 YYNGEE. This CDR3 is CASSVFWTSGGAPTDTQYF. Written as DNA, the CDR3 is TGTGCCAGCAGCGTATTCTGGACTAGCGGGGGGGCCCCCACAGATACGCAGTATTTT.

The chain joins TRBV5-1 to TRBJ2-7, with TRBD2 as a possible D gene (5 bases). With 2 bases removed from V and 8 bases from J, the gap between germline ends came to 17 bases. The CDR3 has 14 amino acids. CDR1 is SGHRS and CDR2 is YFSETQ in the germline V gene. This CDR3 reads CASSFAPTGIQQYF. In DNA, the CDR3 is TGCGCCAGCAGCTTCGCCCCGACCGGGATACAGCAGTACTTC.

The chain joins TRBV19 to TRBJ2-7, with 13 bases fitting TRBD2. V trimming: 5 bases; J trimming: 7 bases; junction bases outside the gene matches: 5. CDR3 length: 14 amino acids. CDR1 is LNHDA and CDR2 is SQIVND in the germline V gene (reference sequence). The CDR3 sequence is CASSVTSGRPEQYF. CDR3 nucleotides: TGTGCCAGTAGTGTGACTAGCGGGAGGCCAGAGCAGTACTTC.

This CDR3 reads CASSLDREGNTEAFF. CDR3 coding DNA: TGTGCCAGCAGCTTAGATCGAGAGGGAAACACTGAAGCTTTCTTT. This chain links TRBV11-3 with TRBJ1-1, with D unresolved. The V end was cut by 0 bases, the J end by 2 bases, with 10 bases between. CDR3 size: 15 residues. The germline CDR1 and CDR2 sequences are SGHNT and YENEEA.

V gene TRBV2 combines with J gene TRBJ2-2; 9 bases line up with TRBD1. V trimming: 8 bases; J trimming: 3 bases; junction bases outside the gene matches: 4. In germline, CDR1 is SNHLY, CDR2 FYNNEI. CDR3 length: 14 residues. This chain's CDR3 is CASGGQGHTGELFF. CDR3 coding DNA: TGTGCCAGCGGGGGACAGGGTCACACCGGGGAGCTGTTTTTT.

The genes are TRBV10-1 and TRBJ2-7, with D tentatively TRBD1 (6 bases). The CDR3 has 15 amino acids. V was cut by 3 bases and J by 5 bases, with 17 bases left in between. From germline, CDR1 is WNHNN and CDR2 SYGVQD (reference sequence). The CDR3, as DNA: TGCGCCAGCAGTGAAGGCCGAGACAGGTACGACGAGCAGTACTTC. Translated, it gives CASSEGRDRYDEQYF.

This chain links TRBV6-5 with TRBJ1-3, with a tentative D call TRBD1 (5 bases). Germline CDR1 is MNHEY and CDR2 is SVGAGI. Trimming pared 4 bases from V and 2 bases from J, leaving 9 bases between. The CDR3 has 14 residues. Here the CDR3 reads CASSSPGAGNTIYF. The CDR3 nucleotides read TGTGCCAGCAGTTCCCCGGGGGCTGGAAACACCATATATTTT.

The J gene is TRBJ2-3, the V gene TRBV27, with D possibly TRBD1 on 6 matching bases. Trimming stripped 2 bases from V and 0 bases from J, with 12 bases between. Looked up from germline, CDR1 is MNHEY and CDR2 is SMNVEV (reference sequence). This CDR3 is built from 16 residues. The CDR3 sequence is CASSLGTLFSTDTQYF. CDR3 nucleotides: TGTGCCAGCAGTTTAGGGACATTATTTAGCACAGATACGCAGTATTTT.

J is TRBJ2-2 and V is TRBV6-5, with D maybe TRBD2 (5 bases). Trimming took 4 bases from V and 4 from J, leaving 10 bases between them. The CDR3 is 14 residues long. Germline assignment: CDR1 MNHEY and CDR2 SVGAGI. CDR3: CASSFTAGTGELFF. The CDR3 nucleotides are TGTGCCAGCAGTTTCACCGCGGGCACCGGGGAGCTGTTTTTT.

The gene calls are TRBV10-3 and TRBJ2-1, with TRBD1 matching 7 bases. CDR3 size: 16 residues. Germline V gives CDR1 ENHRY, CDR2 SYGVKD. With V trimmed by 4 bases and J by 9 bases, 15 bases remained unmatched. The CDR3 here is CAISGVDRVLSGEQFF. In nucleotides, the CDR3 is TGTGCCATCAGTGGCGTTGACAGGGTACTTTCGGGTGAGCAGTTCTTC.